This T cell receptor (beta chain) derives from a study of a mutant IDH1 vaccine in newly diagnosed glioma. The V end was cut by 2 bases, the J end by 4 bases, with 6 bases between. This CDR3 has 13 residues. CDR1 is SGHTA and CDR2 is FQGNSA in the germline V gene. As for this clone: Its antigen remains unidentified.

Time point indicated: week 35, safety follow-up. Vaccinated patients received 300 ug of mutant IDH1 20-mer peptide per dose, with topical imiquimod. This table comes from immunoSEQ multiplex PCR, and its TCRdb copy is limited to in-frame clones, with some not included. The repertoire includes approximately 47,000 clones, 88% of them detected once, and around 5.4% sits in the top ten. V is TRBV7-2 and J is TRBJ1-3; D is undetermined. The TCR sequence derives from a woman aged 40 to 50 with glioma. The sequenced sample was PBMCs, obtained from a glioma patient whose treatment included an IDH1 peptide vaccine. CDR3 loop: CASSLHGGNTIYF. The DNA for the CDR3 is TGTGCCAGCAGCTTACACGGAGGAAACACCATATATTTT.